This record covers a single TCR beta chain. At least ten counts were recorded for this clonotype. This clone's antigen is unknown. Base qualities are not at hand, and no much larger clone is one base apart. The data were obtained in a study of T cells in Graves' hyperthyroidism and ophthalmopathy (dated by TCRdb to the late 2010s). The study in broad terms: Peripheral blood was sampled at the time of initial diagnosis, prior to any treatment. Prospective prediction of ophthalmopathy was tested in an independent validation cohort consisting of under 20 hyperthyroidism patients and some 17 patients who later progressed to ophthalmopathy. The roughly 94 discovery patients were randomly divided into training and test sets at a 7:3 ratio. A discovery cohort of about a hundred patients, 43 with Graves' ophthalmopathy and 55 to 60 with stable Graves' hyperthyroidism, was used to find distinguishing TCR V-J signatures. After sampling, hyperthyroidism patients received methimazole starting at 30 mg daily, and ophthalmopathy patients received high-dose intravenous methylprednisolone. The paper describes TCR Vbeta CDR3 sequencing of 135 peripheral blood samples, made up of roughly 40 ophthalmopathy patients, 70 to 75 hyperthyroidism patients and 17 progressor patients. In addition, the study compared T-cell repertoires in thyroid tissue and in blood from five to seven Graves' hyperthyroidism patients.

The CDR3 starts with the cysteine, ends with the phenylalanine, and has 15 residues. The sequence is cut down to CDR3 DNA, 45 bases in frame from base 1. In the germline V gene, CDR1 corresponds to KGHSH and CDR2 to LQKENI. V and J are trimmed by 8 bases and 0 bases, and the gene matches miss 6 bases of the junction. Stable Graves' hyperthyroidism was defined as the absence of progression to ophthalmopathy over 18 months of follow-up. The hyperthyroidism patients were between 18 and 65 years old and newly diagnosed, with a disease duration of less than 2 months. The study excluded patients with uncontrolled infections, other autoimmune diseases, pregnancy or lactation. Diagnoses were established on the basis of clinical symptoms, serum thyroxine and TRAb, thyroid ultrasound, and orbital computed tomography. PBMCs were isolated from about 10 ml of fresh peripheral blood by Ficoll-Paque density gradient centrifugation. Total RNA was extracted with Trizol reagent, and quality was checked on an Agilent 2100 Bioanalyzer.

Overall study results and their limits: Most expanded thyroid clonotypes (frequency above 0.001) were also found in blood, which suggests that blood repertoires may mirror thyroid immune responses. Sample size was not statistically predetermined, and investigators were not blinded to group allocation. In validation, progression to ophthalmopathy was predicted by the model with almost 71% sensitivity and roughly 76% specificity, a median of 6.5 months before onset. A 13 V-J signature model separated ophthalmopathy from stable hyperthyroidism, with nearly 90% sensitivity and just under 84% specificity in cross-validation and 80%/75% in testing.

Amplification of TCR beta CDR3 regions was carried out from RNA transcripts. The TCR CDR3 was subjected to a first round of RT-PCR using the HTBI primer set and the Qiagen OneStep RT-PCR kit. The libraries were constructed in a second round of multiplex PCR and then size-selected and purified. Libraries were sequenced paired-end with 100 bp reads on an Illumina HiSeq2000. Regarding the original processing steps: SOAPnuke was used to process the raw data, with reads discarded if the reads contained adapters or uncalled bases, had a mean Phred below 15, or lacked an exact constant-primer or identifier match. COPE v1.2.5 was used to merge high-quality paired reads, and clonotypes were defined as unique nucleotide sequences. Clonotypes were aligned to IMGT TRBV, TRBD and TRBJ reference segments using MiTCR v1.1. Only V-J combinations with frequency above 0.0001, covering 99.2% of repertoires, were analysed. The TCS score was defined as F50 (clonal expansion) divided by E x V (chaos), with BLOSUM62-based TCRdist calculated between CDR3 peptides within each V-J. Welch's t-statistics and random forest reduced fewer than 550 V-J features to roughly 13, which were used in a naive Bayes classifier (R e1071). TCRdb reworked the public reads: Q25 trimming with fastp, MiXCR clone assembly, productive beta chains retained. Entries are consolidated by CDR3 protein sequence, retaining the most common genes and DNA. The V and J calls and clone size are TCRdb's, not the authors'. The sample table holds around 340,000 distinct CDR3 sequences, of which about 15% were seen once. Around 24% of the sample is taken by the ten largest.

Rearrangement joined TRBV18 to TRBJ1-1; 10 bases in the junction line up with TRBD1. Sequenced input: blood. This receptor was taken from a woman aged 30 to 39 with Graves' hyperthyroidism. The DNA reads as follows: TGTGCCAGCGCCGGGACAGGGGTACTGAACACTGAAGCTTTCTTT. This codes for CASAGTGVLNTEAFF.